This T cell receptor beta chain stems from a study of post-analysis software for immune sequencing data. This clonotype was recorded many times. The antigen remains undetermined. Trimming left V 5 bases short and J 1 base short, with 10 bases between. This CDR3 is 14 amino acids long. Presence of unique molecular identifiers characterized the TCR beta cDNA libraries. Input of roughly 1 to 11 million T cells yielded roughly 0.5 million cDNA molecules. TCRdb processed the PCR reads anew with MiXCR; each CDR3 protein has one entry. The sample contains about 200,000 distinct CDR3 sequences, 25% to 35% of which appear only once. General study findings and limits: Strong co-clustering by F measure linked samples that shared a preparation batch. The study found TRBV5-6, TRBV5-1 and TRBV20-1 among a few TRBV segments more frequent in patients than controls.

The sample taken for sequencing was blood. This TCR was recovered from a girl between 2 and 17 years old with multiple sclerosis. The chain couples TRBV12-3 or TRBV12-4 to TRBJ2-3; a possible D gene is TRBD2 (5 bases). DNA for the CDR3: TGTGCCAGCAGTGTCAGCGGCCGCACAGATACGCAGTATTTT. Amino acids: CASSVSGRTDTQYF.